Included here is one TCR beta chain sequence, with context. This clone came up a few times. Its cognate antigen has yet to be identified. The junction shows a germline mismatch at one end, possibly a read error. Donors were healthy HIV-negative adults with no recently reported acute infections or vaccinations. Only Caucasian adults living in Nashville, Tennessee, USA were represented among the donors. CD4+ T cells were enriched through magnetic negative selection, after which naive cells were positively selected on CD45RA and the remaining negative fraction served as the memory subset. After blood collection by leukapheresis, PBMCs were isolated using Ficoll-Histopaque density gradient centrifugation and then cryopreserved in the vapor phase of liquid nitrogen. Analytical flow cytometry was used to check the purity and quantity of each magnetically sorted T cell population. Genomic DNA was isolated from every sorted fraction and measured by UV absorbance on a Nanodrop 2000c.

Looking up the germline V gene (reference sequence) yields CDR1 SGHNT and CDR2 YYREEE. CDR3 length: 12 amino acids, cysteine to phenylalanine. Just CDR3 DNA is preserved here, 36 bases in frame from base 1. These data are taken from a study of shared clonotypes between healthy human individuals (TCRdb year 2020). For the wider study: A couple of women and a few men aged 18 to 49 years were included in the cohort. Per donor, three plates each were used for CD4 naive and CD4 memory, two for CD8 naive, and one for CD8 memory. To estimate repertoire size and how much clonotypes are shared between individuals, the study performed deep sequencing of blood TCR repertoires from roughly five healthy adults. Different laboratories and diverse techniques were used to prepare libraries and sequence TCR repertoires, to increase sequencing depth and limit assay-specific biases. Leukapheresis yielded between about 0.85 and 10 billion PBMCs per donor. What the research found in general, with its limitations: Sampling was restricted to blood, and TCR repertoires in tissues likely differ from the TCR repertoires found in blood. Based on pairwise subsampling, the degree of clonotype sharing among donors was expected to be affected by sequencing depth. The genetic and exposure-history diversity represented was limited by the small number of donors. Compared with non-shared clonotypes, clonotypes shared by all four sorted-subset donors had higher generation probabilities. About 4.5% of naive CD4, around 3.6% of naive CD8, approximately 2% of memory CD4, and about 0.4% of memory CD8 clonotypes were shared across several donors. Estimated clonotype richness was generally larger for naive than for memory subsets. Rarefaction of sorted-subset datasets indicated incomplete sequencing despite the large sequencing depth.

TCR CDR3 regions were amplified from genomic DNA by multiplex PCR using the deep immunoSEQ assay. For each cell subset, the extracted genomic DNA was distributed evenly across all wells of several immunoSEQ 96-well plates, and each plate served as one replicate. For sorted subsets, around 200 ng genomic DNA, equal to 30,000 or so T cell genomes, was loaded into each replicate PCR. The purified libraries were quantified using a Qubit 3.0 fluorometer, sized with a Bioanalyzer 2100, and then quantified again using the KAPA Library Quantification kit. A separate single-read 150-cycle Illumina NextSeq 550 flow cell was used to sequence each immunoSEQ 96-well plate. On the authors' methods: Because only junctional sequences without quality scores were contained in the immunoSEQ output, filtering matching that applied to full-length reads could not be performed. To assign V/J genes and CDR3, sequences were annotated using PyIR, a Python wrapper for IgBLAST v1.9, with IMGT germline references. Reads with weak V/J assignments (E-value above 1e-6), missing CDR3, stop codons, out-of-frame junctions, or ambiguous translated residues were removed. A V3J clonotype was defined by an identical inferred V gene, J gene, and CDR3 amino acid sequence. Percentage overlap between repertoires was calculated by dividing the number of shared unique clonotypes by the size of the smaller repertoire. RTK rarefaction, the Chao1 estimator, and Recon v2.1 estimates of unobserved clonotypes were used to assess repertoire richness. For all TCRbeta clonotypes obtained by the gDNA method from a few donors, generation probabilities were computed with OLGA. What TCRdb holds here is the immuneACCESS table cut down to in-frame rearrangements. Part of the clones is not present; checked against another copy, under half of the missing clones reflect an unresolved V gene, and the others are unexplained. V and J calls and clone size are those listed in that table; D and trimming were worked out from the DNA. This sample is represented by 980,000 or so clones; more than 75% of them were singletons. The top ten clones comprise approximately 1.5% of the sample.

The rearrangement combines TRBV5-4 with TRBJ1-4, with 7 bases in between that match TRBD1. The origin of this receptor is a man between 18 and 29 years old in good health. Sequencing was carried out using memory CD4+ T cells sorted from blood. Interpreted using the paper, the cell subset or site label stands for: CD45RA-negative fraction. In nucleotide form, the sequence is TGTGCCAGCAGCTACCAGACAGGGCATGTCTCCTTT. Translated, this is CASSYQTGHVSF.